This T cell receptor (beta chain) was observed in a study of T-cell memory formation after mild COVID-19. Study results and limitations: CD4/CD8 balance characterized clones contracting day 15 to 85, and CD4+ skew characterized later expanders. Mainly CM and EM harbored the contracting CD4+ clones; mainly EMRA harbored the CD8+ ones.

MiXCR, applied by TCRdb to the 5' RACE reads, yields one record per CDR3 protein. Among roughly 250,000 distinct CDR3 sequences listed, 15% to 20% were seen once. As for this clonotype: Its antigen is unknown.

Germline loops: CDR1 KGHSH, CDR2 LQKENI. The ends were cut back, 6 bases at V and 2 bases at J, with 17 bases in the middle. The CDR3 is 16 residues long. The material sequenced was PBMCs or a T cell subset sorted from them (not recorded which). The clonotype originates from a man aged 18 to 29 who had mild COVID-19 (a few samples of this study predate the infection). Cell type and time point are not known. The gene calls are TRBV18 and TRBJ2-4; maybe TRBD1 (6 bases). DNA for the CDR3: TGTGCCAGCTCCCTGGGGACAAGCTTAACCAAAAACATTCAGTACTTC. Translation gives CASSLGTSLTKNIQYF.